The 29 T cell receptor beta chains reported below all come from one sample, sequenced in a study of regulatory T cells in long-lasting Graves disease. The time point: newly diagnosed GD, antithyroid drugs for less than 3 months. Preparation of the TCR library used RNA extracted from PBMCs. Construction of the TCR beta libraries employed iRepertoire HTBI primers in conjunction with Arm-PCR of CDR3 regions. Each CDR3 protein gets one entry after TCRdb re-called the multiplex PCR reads with MiXCR. The data hold about 560,000 distinct CDR3 sequences, with about 16% observed a single time. The same data also contributed to another study, on T cells in Graves' hyperthyroidism and ophthalmopathy.

The starting material was peripheral blood mononuclear cells (PBMCs), obtained at new diagnosis, from a patient treated with antithyroid drugs. These receptors came from a man aged 18 to 30 with Graves disease.

This clonotype was recorded a few times. The V gene is TRBV19, the J gene TRBJ1-6; D is undetermined. The CDR3 is 16 amino acids. CDR1 is LNHDA and CDR2 is SQIVND in the germline V gene (reference sequence). Trimming cost V 5 bases and J 6 bases, with 17 bases left between them. The CDR3 DNA reads as TGTGCCAGTAGTCCCGCCGCCCACCGCCCTAATTCACCCCTCCACTTT. Protein: CASSPAAHRPNSPLHF.

CDR3 sequence: CASSSGGPGAEAFF. The CDR3 DNA is TGTGCCAGCAGCTCAGGGGGCCCGGGAGCTGAAGCTTTCTTT. V usage is TRBV7-2 and J usage is TRBJ1-1, with 8 bases aligning to TRBD1. This CDR3 is built from 14 residues. Germline V gene data show CDR1 as SGHTA and CDR2 as FQGNSA. Unmatched junction bases numbered 7, after V lost 4 bases and J lost 6 bases.

The genes are TRBV29-1 and TRBJ1-2; D ambiguous. The CDR3 is made up of 12 amino acids. V lost 6 bases and J 3 bases, leaving 11 bases between the germline ends. CDR1 is SQVTM, CDR2 ANQGSEA, per germline. CDR3 sequence (DNA): TGCAGCGTCCAAGGATCGGACTATGGCTACACCTTC. This codes for CSVQGSDYGYTF.

J is TRBJ1-5 and V is TRBV5-6, with no clear D. V gave up 1 base and J gave up 5 bases, with 10 bases separating them. The germline V gene encodes CDR1 SGHDT and CDR2 YYEEEE. CDR3 length equals 14 residues. CDR3 sequence: CASSLSSRHQPQHF. The CDR3 bases are TGTGCCAGCAGCTTGTCTAGTAGGCATCAGCCCCAGCATTTT.

This clonotype was detected many times. The chain carries TRBV7-2 and TRBJ1-1; weak D call: TRBD1 (6 bases). CDR1 and CDR2 (germline): SGHTA, FQGNSA. The CDR3 consists of 15 residues. V was shortened by 3 bases and J by 3 bases, with 14 bases between the two germline ends. The CDR3 spells CASSLTGAHYTEAFF. The CDR3 nucleotides read TGTGCCAGCAGCTTGACAGGCGCACACTACACTGAAGCTTTCTTT.

This clonotype showed up many times. J is TRBJ2-1 and V is TRBV12-3 or TRBV12-4; 10 nucleotides match TRBD2. The CDR3 length is 17 residues. The V segment lost 6 bases and the J segment 8 bases; nucleotides outside the gene matches: 16. CDR3 amino acids: CASRPGLAEYYSDEQFF. In DNA, the CDR3 is TGTGCCAGCAGGCCCGGACTAGCGGAATACTACAGTGATGAGCAGTTCTTC.

The chain joins TRBV9 to TRBJ1-3; D remains ambiguous. Germline V gene lookup returns CDR1 SGDLS and CDR2 YYNGEE. The CDR3 is 16 residues long. V was trimmed by 1 base and J by 0 bases, leaving 11 bases between them. The CDR3 reads CASSVSLAASGNTIYF. The CDR3 coding sequence is TGTGCCAGCAGCGTAAGTTTGGCGGCCTCTGGAAACACCATATATTTT. The complete variable domain, with remaining parts taken from reference TRBV9 and TRBJ1-3, reads DSGVTQTPKHLITATGQRVTLRCSPRSGDLSVYWYQQSLDQGLQFLIQYYNGEERAKGNILERFSAQQFPDLHSELNLSSLELGDSALYFCASSVSLAASGNTIYFGEGSWLTVV.

This clonotype appeared many times. The chain links TRBV29-1 to TRBJ2-7, with a weak D call TRBD2 (6 bases). Trimming took 5 bases from V and 5 from J, leaving 37 bases between them. The CDR3 is made up of 20 amino acids. Germline values: CDR1 SQVTM, CDR2 ANQGSEA. This CDR3 reads CSVTPGTPGLGGRDYHEQYF. The DNA for the CDR3 is TGCAGCGTTACTCCCGGCACGCCCGGACTGGGGGGTAGAGACTACCACGAGCAGTACTTC.

The chain has TRBV6-1 and TRBJ2-4; D is perhaps TRBD2 (5 bases). This CDR3 region has 12 residues. Germline V gene lookup returns CDR1 MNHNS and CDR2 SASEGT. V was pared by 10 bases and J by 7 bases, with 14 bases between. CDR3 region: CATAGSGNIQYF. The CDR3 DNA follows: TGTGCCACCGCGGGCTCGGGGAACATTCAGTACTTC.

This clonotype has ten or more counts. The gene calls are TRBV27 and TRBJ1-5; D is perhaps TRBD1 (5 bases). Looked up from germline, CDR1 is MNHEY and CDR2 is SMNVEV (reference sequence). The CDR3 has 14 amino acids. Trimming left V 5 bases short and J 5 bases short, with 13 bases between. The CDR3, as DNA: TGTGCCAGCAGTCTTCAGGGTCTCGATCAGCCCCAGCATTTT. It is translated as CASSLQGLDQPQHF.

At least ten counts were recorded for this clonotype. The chain carries TRBV13 and TRBJ2-5; possible D gene TRBD1, 6 bases. Germline V gene data show CDR1 as PRHDT and CDR2 as FYEKMQ (reference sequence). V was pared by 4 bases and J by 5 bases, with 17 bases between. The CDR3 extends over 15 amino acids. The CDR3: CASSSRTESAETQYF. Written as DNA, the CDR3 is TGTGCCAGCAGCTCCCGGACAGAAAGCGCGGAGACCCAGTACTTC.

This clonotype was seen more than once but under ten times. The chain employs TRBV28 and TRBJ2-2; possible D gene TRBD1, 5 bases. CDR3 length: 15 amino acids. Germline V gives CDR1 MDHEN, CDR2 SYDVKM. With 8 bases removed from V and 4 bases from J, the gap between germline ends came to 17 bases. This CDR3 reads CASLRVLTPTGELFF. In DNA, the CDR3 is TGTGCCAGCCTCAGGGTCCTAACCCCCACCGGGGAGCTGTTTTTT.

This clonotype has more than one count but fewer than ten. The chain couples TRBV7-6 to TRBJ1-5; 10 nucleotides agree with TRBD1. The CDR3 is 15 amino acids. Germline-derived CDR1 and CDR2 are SGHVS and FNYEAQ. V gave up 4 bases and J gave up 5 bases; unmatched junction bases: 5. The CDR3 sequence is CASSWTGGVDQPQHF. CDR3 sequence (DNA): TGTGCCAGCAGCTGGACAGGGGGAGTAGATCAGCCCCAGCATTTT.

This clonotype showed up many times. The chain couples TRBV11-1 to TRBJ2-3; the match to TRBD1 covers 8 bases. The CDR3 is made up of 16 amino acids. The germline V gene has CDR1 SGHAT and CDR2 FQDESV (reference sequence). V trimming: 2 bases; J trimming: 3 bases; junction bases outside the gene matches: 7. The chain's CDR3 is CASSLSETGETDTQYF. The CDR3 DNA is TGTGCCAGCAGCTTATCTGAGACAGGGGAGACAGATACGCAGTATTTT.

The chain combines TRBV2 with TRBJ1-3, with D unclear. Germline CDR1 is SNHLY and CDR2 is FYNNEI. The V end was cut by 5 bases, the J end by 4 bases, with 9 bases between. This CDR3 region has 13 residues. In DNA form, the CDR3 reads TGTGCCAGCAGTACCGAACTCGGAAACACCATATATTTT. Translation gives CASSTELGNTIYF. Full variable domain (outside the CDR3, taken from reference TRBV2 and TRBJ1-3): EPEVTQTPSHQVTQMGQEVILRCVPISNHLYFYWYRQILGQKVEFLVSFYNNEISEKSEIFDDQFSVERPDGSNFTLKIRSTKLEDSAMYFCASSTELGNTIYFGEGSWLTVV.

This clonotype was detected a few times. V is TRBV7-8 and J is TRBJ2-2; 7 bases match TRBD2. The germline gives CDR1 SGHVS, CDR2 FQNEAQ. Trimming removed 4 bases from V and 5 bases from J; junction bases left unmatched: 4. This CDR3 is built from 14 residues. DNA of the CDR3: TGTGCCAGCAGCTCCTATAGCGGGACCGGGGAGCTGTTTTTT. It specifies CASSSYSGTGELFF.

Turning to this clonotype: A read error may explain this, as a much larger clone is one base away. This chain connects TRBV3-1 to TRBJ2-1, with D tentatively TRBD2 (5 bases). CDR1 and CDR2 (germline): LGHDT, YNNKEL (reference sequence). V lost 10 bases to trimming and J lost 10 bases, with 17 bases between them. The CDR3 runs 12 residues. CDR3 nucleotides: TGTGCCACACCCCAGCGGCCCTACGAGCAGTTCTTC. Translated, it gives CATPQRPYEQFF.

The sample holds many counts of this clonotype. V gene TRBV28 combines with J gene TRBJ2-3, with D maybe TRBD1 (6 bases). From germline, CDR1 is MDHEN and CDR2 SYDVKM. The CDR3 runs 16 residues. The V and J ends lost 3 bases and 5 bases respectively, with 18 bases between them. Here the CDR3 reads CASSFITTQGKDTQYF. The DNA of the CDR3 is TGTGCCAGCAGTTTCATTACAACACAGGGAAAAGATACGCAGTATTTT.

Concerning this clonotype: A far larger clone lies a single base away; this is likely a read error. The gene calls are TRBV11-3 and TRBJ2-5; D is possibly TRBD1 or TRBD2 (5 bases each). This CDR3 contains 15 residues. Germline V gene lookup returns CDR1 SGHNT and CDR2 YENEEA. V dropped 5 bases and J dropped 5 bases, with 18 bases sitting between them. CDR3 sequence: CASSAMPGPGETQYF. As DNA, the CDR3 is TGTGCCAGCAGCGCGATGCCGGGACCCGGGGAGACCCAGTACTTC.

The chain recombines TRBV11-2 with TRBJ2-1; no clear D. The V end lost 5 bases, the J end lost 4 bases, and 15 bases lay between the germline ends. The length of the CDR3 is 15 residues. Germline V CDR1 and CDR2: SGHAT, FQNNGV. The CDR3 nucleotides are TGTGCCAGCAGCCAAGATCGTCCTACATACAATGAGCAGTTCTTC. Translation: CASSQDRPTYNEQFF. Drawing the rest from reference TRBV11-2 and TRBJ2-1, the complete variable domain is EAGVAQSPRYKIIEKRQSVAFWCNPISGHATLYWYQQILGQGPKLLIQFQNNGVVDDSQLPKDRFSAERLKGVDSTLKIQPAKLEDSAVYLCASSQDRPTYNEQFFGPGTRLTVL.

Many counts were recorded for this clonotype. CDR3 DNA sequence: TGTGCCAGCTCACCACAGGTGAACACTGAAGCTTTCTTT. This sequence encodes CASSPQVNTEAFF. The chain employs TRBV18 and TRBJ1-1; D is unclear. The V and J ends lost 1 base and 0 bases respectively, with 3 bases between them. Germline values: CDR1 KGHSH, CDR2 LQKENI. This CDR3 region has 13 residues.

This clonotype has a count of ten or more. V gene TRBV20-1 combines with J gene TRBJ2-3; 13 nucleotides match TRBD2. The CDR3 is 18 residues long. Looked up from germline, CDR1 is DFQATT and CDR2 is SNEGSKA (reference sequence). V lost 1 base, J lost 4 bases, and 11 bases stayed unmatched. CDR3 protein: CSARAVWTSGSSADTQYF. The CDR3 DNA sequence: TGCAGTGCTAGAGCGGTTTGGACTAGCGGGAGTTCGGCAGATACGCAGTATTTT.

This clonotype was observed a few times. The chain combines TRBV7-2 with TRBJ2-7; 7 positions match TRBD2. The CDR3 spans 13 residues. Germline CDR1 SGHTA, CDR2 FQGNSA. V was pared by 6 bases and J by 6 bases, with 8 bases of the junction left unmatched. CDR3 region: CASSQVGGSEQYF. CDR3 nucleotides: TGTGCCAGCAGTCAAGTGGGGGGGTCCGAGCAGTACTTC.

Only a few counts were recorded for this clonotype. This chain connects TRBV30 to TRBJ2-5; D uncertain. V lost 0 bases to trimming and J lost 5 bases, with 16 bases between them. This CDR3 contains 15 residues. Germline V gives CDR1 GTSNPN, CDR2 SVGIG (reference sequence). The CDR3 sequence is CAWSVYILDVETQYF. The CDR3 DNA sequence: TGTGCCTGGAGTGTCTATATTCTAGATGTGGAGACCCAGTACTTC.

This clonotype was picked up many times. The rearrangement joins TRBV2 to TRBJ2-7; D unclear. CDR1 is SNHLY, CDR2 FYNNEI, per germline. V was clipped by 7 bases and J by 4 bases, with 5 bases between them. The CDR3 contains 10 residues. The CDR3 reads CASKVYEQYF. DNA for the CDR3: TGTGCCAGCAAAGTTTACGAGCAGTACTTC.

This clonotype came up many times. This chain uses TRBV2 with TRBJ1-5; 10 nucleotides match TRBD1. The germline V gene has CDR1 SNHLY and CDR2 FYNNEI. This CDR3 has 15 residues. The V and J ends lost 5 bases and 2 bases, in that order; junction bases with no gene match: 3. CDR3 nucleotide sequence: TGTGCCAGCAGTATGGACAGGGGGGGCAATCAGCCCCAGCATTTT. This gives the protein CASSMDRGGNQPQHF.

In regard to this clonotype: One junction end disagrees with the germline gene, perhaps due to a read error. V usage is TRBV2 and J usage is TRBJ1-5; TRBD1 is a possible D gene (5 bases). The germline V gene encodes CDR1 SNHLY and CDR2 FYNNEI. The CDR3 spans 14 residues. The CDR3 DNA reads as TGTGCCAGTGGGGGGGAGGTGGGCAATCAGCCCCGGCATTTT. Translated: CASGGEVGNQPRHF.

This clonotype was counted many times. This chain links TRBV30 with TRBJ2-5; maybe TRBD2 (5 bases). The CDR3 contains 15 residues. CDR1 GTSNPN and CDR2 SVGIG come from the germline V gene (reference sequence). V lost 0 bases, J lost 5 bases, and 16 bases lay in between. The CDR3 sequence: CAWSVLFGVPETQYF. In DNA form, the CDR3 reads TGTGCCTGGAGTGTACTCTTCGGGGTCCCGGAGACCCAGTACTTC.

The chain joins TRBV7-9 to TRBJ2-5, with D unresolved. With 5 bases removed from V and 5 bases from J, the gap between germline ends came to 15 bases. CDR1 and CDR2 from the germline V gene are SEHNR and FQNEAQ (reference sequence). CDR3 size: 14 residues. CDR3 amino acids: CASSPVLGMETQYF. The CDR3 DNA sequence: TGTGCCAGCAGCCCCGTCCTTGGGATGGAGACCCAGTACTTC.